The T cell receptor beta chain described here comes from a study of radiation and T cells in renal cell carcinoma. Regarding the study as a whole: Sampling covered only about 1 g of each tumor.

This clone is classed as medium-sized. Antigen specificity is unknown. Clones were read by immunoSEQ multiplex PCR, and TCRdb kept only the in-frame ones, dropping some. The table has 14,000 or so clones, approximately 50% seen once. Stated treatment: treatment-naive control, cytoreductive nephrectomy. Clear cell pathology was present in this patient's renal cell carcinoma. Control tumors came from a few females and 11 males, aged about 35 to 90. This clonotype originated in a man aged 45-65 years with renal cell carcinoma. Material: tumor tissue, obtained from a patient whose treatment was nephrectomy without radiotherapy.

The CDR3 protein is CASNGRASDTQYF. CDR3 DNA sequence: TGTGCCAGTAATGGCAGGGCGTCAGATACGCAGTATTTT. V usage is TRBV19 and J usage is TRBJ2-3; a weak D match, TRBD1 (5 bases). The CDR3 is made up of 13 amino acids. The germline V gene encodes CDR1 LNHDA and CDR2 SQIVND (reference sequence). The V gene lost 7 bases and the J gene lost 4 bases, with 12 bases spanning the gap.